This TCR beta chain originates from a study of blood T cells in healthy people across ages. PCR was performed a second time for about 7 to 12 cycles using a sample-barcoded 5' primer and a J-beta primer mix. TCRdb ran MiXCR on the 5' RACE reads and lists one entry per CDR3 protein. This table holds roughly 1,800,000 distinct CDR3 sequences, about 49% found once. This clonotype has only a few counts. Trimming left V 8 bases short and J 2 bases short, with 9 bases between. Germline V gene data show CDR1 as MNHEY and CDR2 as SVGAGI. The length of the CDR3 is 12 residues. This sequence originates from a woman between 40 and 55 years old in good health. The chain has TRBV6-5 and TRBJ1-1; D gene unclear. Sequenced input: blood. In nucleotides, the CDR3 is TGTGCCAGCCGGAGATTAAACACTGAAGCTTTCTTT. Its translation is CASRRLNTEAFF.